This T cell receptor (beta chain) is drawn from a study of early T cells in non-severe SARS-CoV-2 infection. Across the whole study: RNA in bulk from unsorted whole blood was sequenced, and chains were unpaired. General study findings and limits: Database matching using VDJdb favored anti-spike CD8 responses, with private and CD4 specificities left missing.

This CDR3 contains 17 residues. Trimming took 5 bases from V and 5 from J; bases not matched to a gene: 8. CDR1 and CDR2 from the germline V gene are SEHNR and FQNEAQ (reference sequence). Regarding this clonotype: The target antigen is unknown.

cDNA molecules, individually, were tagged with unique molecular identifiers. One entry per CDR3 protein, called by TCRdb with MiXCR from the 5' RACE reads. The sample yields approximately 120,000 distinct CDR3 sequences, more than 13% seen once. This TCR derives from an adult who was a healthcare worker with PCR-confirmed SARS-CoV-2 infection or an uninfected control (not recorded which). The sequenced sample consisted of whole blood. This chain joins TRBV7-9 and TRBJ2-1; the match to TRBD2 covers 14 bases. The chain's CDR3 is CASSHAGTSGGDNEQFF. The CDR3 DNA sequence: TGTGCCAGCAGCCACGCCGGGACTAGCGGGGGAGACAATGAGCAGTTCTTC.